This T cell receptor (beta chain) was recovered during a study of blood T cell repertoires in COVID-19. This clone occurred a few times. V was pared by 6 bases and J by 3 bases, with 7 bases of the junction left unmatched. This CDR3 comprises 14 residues. Germline lookup yields CDR1 SQVTM and CDR2 ANQGSEA. In the source study's methods: Amplification of reference gene primers was used by the study to estimate nucleated cell counts. TCRdb's copy holds only in-frame clones and misses some; the assay was immunoSEQ multiplex PCR. V and J calls and clone size come straight from that table; D and trimming were deduced from the DNA. Here the sample spans around 190,000 clones, 80% to 90% being singletons.

This sequence originates from a woman of 80 years or more with acute or convalescent COVID-19. The chain couples TRBV29-1 to TRBJ1-3; 8 bases line up with TRBD1. The sequenced sample consisted of peripheral blood. CDR3 DNA sequence: TGCAGCGTCAGGGCAGGGGGCATTGGAAACACCATATATTTT. This translates into CSVRAGGIGNTIYF.